Below are 29 T cell receptor beta chains sequenced from a single sample in a study of OX40 agonist ivuxolimab in advanced cancers. The assay was immunoSEQ multiplex PCR, and TCRdb's table has in-frame clones only and misses some. Of roughly 61,000 clones listed, around 89% are singletons. The sample consisted of CD4+ or CD8+ T cells sorted from blood, taken in a trial of the OX40 agonist ivuxolimab. Receptors were obtained from an adult with an advanced solid tumor such as melanoma, head and neck, liver or kidney cancer.

V usage is TRBV9 and J usage is TRBJ2-5; possible D gene TRBD1, 7 bases. CDR3 length: 16 residues. Looked up from germline, CDR1 is SGDLS and CDR2 is YYNGEE. The V end lost 4 bases, the J end lost 5 bases, and 21 bases lay between the germline ends. This CDR3 reads CASSLPGGGTQETQYF. In nucleotides, the CDR3 is TGTGCCAGCAGCCTGCCCGGAGGGGGCACCCAGGAGACCCAGTACTTC.

This clone was counted only a few times. The chain carries TRBV7-9 and TRBJ1-4; 7 positions match TRBD1. CDR3 size: 15 residues. Germline V gives CDR1 SEHNR, CDR2 FQNEAQ (reference sequence). After removal of 3 bases from V and 8 bases from J, the junction contained 9 bases not matched to a gene. CDR3 residues: CASSLAAGGDEKLFF. The CDR3, as DNA: TGTGCCAGCAGCTTGGCGGCAGGGGGAGACGAAAAACTGTTTTTT.

J is TRBJ1-2 and V is TRBV7-3, with D possibly TRBD1 on 5 matching bases. The V end was cut by 2 bases, the J end by 4 bases, with 11 bases between. Per the germline V gene, CDR1 is SGHTA and CDR2 is FQGTGA. The CDR3 length is 14 residues. In DNA, the CDR3 is TGTGCCAGCAGCTTAGGGTCCGGGGCCTATGGCTACACCTTC. Translation: CASSLGSGAYGYTF.

This clone was detected a few times. The chain has TRBV5-6 and TRBJ2-3, with D uncertain. Germline CDR1 is SGHDT and CDR2 is YYEEEE. The CDR3 sequence is 15 residues long. V lost 2 bases, J lost 2 bases, and 12 bases lay in between. The CDR3 spells CASSFSRFFTDTQYF. The CDR3 DNA follows: TGTGCCAGCAGCTTTTCACGGTTTTTCACAGATACGCAGTATTTT. Based on the CDR3 plus reference TRBV5-6 and TRBJ2-3, the full variable domain is DAGVTQSPTHLIKTRGQQVTLRCSPKSGHDTVSWYQQALGQGPQFIFQYYEEEERQRGNFPDRFSGHQFPNYSSELNVNALLLGDSALYLCASSFSRFFTDTQYFGPGTRLTVL.

The CDR3 nucleotides are TGCGCCAGCATCCCGGGTCGACTGACAGATACGCAGTATTTT. Residues: CASIPGRLTDTQYF. V usage is TRBV10-2 and J usage is TRBJ2-3; D is uncertain. This CDR3 is 14 amino acids long. Trimming stripped 7 bases from V and 3 bases from J, with 14 bases between. Germline loops: CDR1 WSHSY, CDR2 SAAADI.

This chain links TRBV9 with TRBJ1-4; D call uncertain. Per germline, CDR1 SGDLS and CDR2 YYNGEE. V lost 4 bases, J lost 2 bases, and 12 bases lay in between. This CDR3 comprises 15 residues. The CDR3 loop is CASSRYPWTNEKLFF. For the CDR3, the DNA is TGTGCCAGCAGCCGTTATCCGTGGACTAATGAAAAACTGTTTTTT.

The rearrangement links TRBV7-2 to TRBJ2-3; 7 nucleotides agree with TRBD1. The CDR3 runs 15 residues. J lost 0 bases, V lost 8 bases, and 8 bases had no gene match. CDR1 and CDR2 from the germline V gene are SGHTA and FQGNSA. The CDR3 DNA sequence: TGTGCCAGCGCCCTTGACAGGGCCAGCACAGATACGCAGTATTTT. It translates to CASALDRASTDTQYF.

This chain links TRBV18 with TRBJ2-7; no reliable D call. This CDR3 spans 14 amino acids. The V end was cut by 0 bases, the J end by 9 bases, with 15 bases between. Germline CDR1 reads KGHSH; CDR2 reads LQKENI. The CDR3 sequence is CASSPPADLRWQYF. CDR3 nucleotides: TGTGCCAGCTCACCACCGGCTGATCTACGATGGCAGTACTTC.

The chain has TRBV7-2 and TRBJ2-3, with TRBD2 matching 8 bases. Germline assignment: CDR1 SGHTA and CDR2 FQGNSA. J lost 7 bases, V lost 0 bases, and 9 bases had no gene match. The CDR3 has 16 amino acids. In DNA form, the CDR3 reads TGTGCCAGCAGCTTAGCTGGGACTAGATGGGACAATACGCAGTATTTT. This gives the protein CASSLAGTRWDNTQYF.

The chain carries TRBV7-2 and TRBJ1-1, with D possibly being TRBD1 (6 bases). The germline V gene has CDR1 SGHTA and CDR2 FQGNSA. The CDR3 spans 14 residues. Trimming pared 5 bases from V and 0 bases from J, leaving 10 bases between. CDR3 bases: TGTGCCAGCAGCCGGGGGCGAGTGAACACTGAAGCTTTCTTT. This codes for CASSRGRVNTEAFF.

This chain connects TRBV9 to TRBJ2-3; D not resolved. Germline V gene sequence: CDR1 SGDLS, CDR2 YYNGEE. The CDR3 extends over 16 amino acids. Trimming took 0 bases from V and 2 from J, leaving 13 bases between them. The CDR3 reads CASSVGPSRFTDTQYF. For the CDR3, the DNA is TGTGCCAGCAGCGTAGGGCCCTCTCGATTCACAGATACGCAGTATTTT.

The CDR3 loop reads CASIDRQLNTGELFF. The CDR3 DNA follows: TGTGCCAGCATCGACCGACAGCTGAACACCGGGGAGCTGTTTTTT. The chain joins TRBV5-6 to TRBJ2-2, with TRBD1 as a possible D gene (5 bases). V lost 6 bases to trimming and J lost 1 base, with 13 bases between them. Germline assignment: CDR1 SGHDT and CDR2 YYEEEE. The CDR3 is made up of 15 amino acids.

This chain links TRBV27 with TRBJ2-7; the match to TRBD1 covers 10 bases. Germline CDR1 reads MNHEY; CDR2 reads SMNVEV (reference sequence). This CDR3 has 15 amino acids. V was clipped by 4 bases and J by 0 bases; unmatched bases: 3. The CDR3 DNA sequence: TGTGCCAGCAGTTACCGGGACAGGGGCTCCTACGAGCAGTACTTC. Its protein product is CASSYRDRGSYEQYF.

V and J are TRBV4-1 and TRBJ1-2, with a weak D call TRBD1 (6 bases). This CDR3 is built from 13 residues. The V and J ends lost 4 bases and 3 bases respectively, with 9 bases between them. Germline CDR1 and CDR2: MGHRA and YSYEKL. The CDR3 region is CASSLTGDYGYTF. The DNA of the CDR3 is TGCGCCAGCAGCCTGACAGGCGACTATGGCTACACCTTC.

The J gene is TRBJ1-1, the V gene TRBV6-5; the D gene is possibly TRBD1 (5 bases). In germline, CDR1 is MNHEY, CDR2 SVGAGI. The CDR3 extends over 13 amino acids. The V end was cut by 6 bases, the J end by 4 bases, with 12 bases between. CDR3 coding DNA: TGTGCCAGCAGCCGCGGGGCGGGCACTGAAGCTTTCTTT. Its protein is CASSRGAGTEAFF.

This rearrangement joins TRBV6-1 to TRBJ2-3; TRBD2 agrees at 13 bases. CDR1 and CDR2 (germline): MNHNS, SASEGT. This CDR3 has 18 amino acids. The trim removed 0 bases at V and 2 bases at J, leaving 5 bases unmatched. CDR3 DNA sequence: TGTGCCAGCAGTGAAGCCACTAGCGGGGGGGCGGCCACAGATACGCAGTATTTT. This gives the protein CASSEATSGGAATDTQYF.

This clone showed up just once. This chain connects TRBV11-2 to TRBJ1-4, with a tentative D call TRBD1 (5 bases). The CDR3 covers 13 residues. Looked up from germline, CDR1 is SGHAT and CDR2 is FQNNGV. With 3 bases removed from V and 7 bases from J, the gap between germline ends came to 9 bases. CDR3 amino acids: CASSLGGSEKLFF. The CDR3 nucleotides read TGTGCCAGCAGCTTGGGGGGGAGTGAAAAACTGTTTTTT.

A note on this clone: This CDR3 is also generated by other DNA sequences in the sample. The V gene is TRBV15, the J gene TRBJ1-2, with 7 bases identical to TRBD1. Germline CDR1 LNHNV, CDR2 YYDKDF (reference sequence). Trimming cost V 3 bases and J 2 bases; bases outside gene matches: 3. This CDR3 spans 14 amino acids. DNA for the CDR3: TGTGCCACCAGCAGGGAGACAGGGAACTATGGCTACACCTTC. It yields the protein CATSRETGNYGYTF.

V usage is TRBV15 and J usage is TRBJ1-2, with D possibly TRBD1 on 5 matching bases. Germline CDR1 and CDR2: LNHNV and YYDKDF (reference sequence). Between the trimmed V and J ends, which lost 0 bases and 8 bases, there was a span of 13 bases. The CDR3 spans 14 residues. The CDR3 nucleotides are TGTGCCACCAGCAGAGATGACCGGGGGGGAGGCTACACCTTC. Protein product: CATSRDDRGGGYTF.

V is TRBV7-9 and J is TRBJ2-1, with D possibly matching TRBD2 (6 bases). From germline, CDR1 is SEHNR and CDR2 FQNEAQ (reference sequence). V was shortened by 1 base and J by 8 bases, with 12 bases between the two germline ends. The CDR3 contains 14 residues. The CDR3 is CASSLDTSKDEQFF. In DNA form, the CDR3 reads TGTGCCAGCAGCTTAGATACTAGCAAAGATGAGCAGTTCTTC.

The CDR3 here is CASSLGGDSTDTQYF. The DNA of the CDR3 is TGTGCCAGCAGCTTGGGCGGGGATAGCACAGATACGCAGTATTTT. The chain uses TRBV5-6 and TRBJ2-3; the D gene is possibly TRBD2 (6 bases). Germline CDR1 is SGHDT and CDR2 is YYEEEE. V dropped 0 bases and J dropped 0 bases, with 8 bases sitting between them. This CDR3 spans 15 amino acids.

The V call is TRBV10-3, the J call TRBJ2-2; 9 nucleotides agree with TRBD1. Germline loops: CDR1 ENHRY, CDR2 SYGVKD. CDR3 length: 15 residues. V was pared by 3 bases and J by 4 bases, with 3 bases of the junction left unmatched. The DNA of the CDR3 is TGTGCCATCAGTGATACGGACAGGGGCACCGGGGAGCTGTTTTTT. It codes for CAISDTDRGTGELFF.

The chain employs TRBV5-4 and TRBJ1-1; no firm D call. The V end lost 0 bases, the J end lost 2 bases, and 5 bases lay between the germline ends. Germline V gene data show CDR1 as SGHNT and CDR2 as YYREEE (reference sequence). The length of the CDR3 is 13 residues. The CDR3 DNA sequence: TGTGCCAGCAGCTTGGCAGTAAACACTGAAGCTTTCTTT. This sequence encodes CASSLAVNTEAFF.

In its sample, this clone was seen once. The chain recombines TRBV15 with TRBJ2-3; D possibly corresponds to TRBD1 (5 bases). The CDR3 runs to 15 residues. The germline V gene has CDR1 LNHNV and CDR2 YYDKDF (reference sequence). V dropped 5 bases and J dropped 1 base, with 13 bases sitting between them. CDR3 region: CATSGDSLGTDTQYF. The CDR3 DNA reads TGTGCCACCAGCGGCGACAGTCTCGGCACAGATACGCAGTATTTT.

This clone was detected once. The genes are TRBV19 and TRBJ1-4; 8 bases fit TRBD1. Germline trimming cut 4 bases from V and 6 bases from J; bases unmatched to any gene: 7. The CDR3 covers 15 residues. From germline, CDR1 is LNHDA and CDR2 SQIVND (reference sequence). The CDR3: CASSKRTGSDEKLFF. CDR3 nucleotides: TGTGCCAGTAGTAAGAGGACAGGGTCGGATGAAAAACTGTTTTTT.

This CDR3 is CASSFGTSGGGNEQFF. The DNA for the CDR3 is TGTGCCAGCAGCTTCGGGACTAGCGGGGGAGGGAATGAGCAGTTCTTC. The chain is built from TRBV9 and TRBJ2-1; TRBD2 aligns across 14 bases. Germline lookup yields CDR1 SGDLS and CDR2 YYNGEE. The CDR3 runs 16 residues. V trimming: 4 bases; J trimming: 7 bases; junction bases outside the gene matches: 7.

J is TRBJ2-1 and V is TRBV7-2; 9 positions agree with TRBD2. V dropped 1 base and J dropped 6; count of bases not matched to a gene: 13. Germline V gives CDR1 SGHTA, CDR2 FQGNSA. The CDR3 covers 18 residues. The CDR3 region has the DNA TGTGCCAGCAGCTTAGTTGGGACAATAGCGGGAGTTGCCAATGAGCAGTTCTTC. Encoded protein: CASSLVGTIAGVANEQFF.

CDR3 sequence: CAIKGGSYEQYF. The CDR3 nucleotides read TGTGCCATCAAGGGAGGGTCCTACGAGCAGTACTTC. The V call is TRBV10-3, the J call TRBJ2-7; 7 bases are shared with TRBD2. V shed 7 bases and J 1 base; nucleotides not matched to a gene: 1. The CDR3 length is 12 residues. CDR1 and CDR2 (germline): ENHRY, SYGVKD.

V usage is TRBV6-6 and J usage is TRBJ1-5, with 7 positions matching TRBD1. Per the germline V gene, CDR1 is MNHNY and CDR2 is SVGAGI (reference sequence). V trimming: 4 bases; J trimming: 0 bases; junction bases outside the gene matches: 6. CDR3 length: 16 amino acids. CDR3 in amino acids: CASSSDRAGSNQPQHF. CDR3 DNA sequence: TGTGCCAGCAGTTCTGACAGGGCGGGTAGCAATCAGCCCCAGCATTTT.